The clone carrying this T cell receptor beta chain appeared a single time. The data are from a study of blood T cell repertoires in COVID-19. Study-level information: The United States, Italy and Spain supplied acute and convalescent COVID-19 samples. T cells, B-cell-depleted T cells, or PBMCs supplied cDNA or gDNA.

In the source study's methods: Reference gene primers were amplified, and this amplification served to estimate nucleated cell counts. Libraries were prepared by immunoSEQ multiplex PCR; TCRdb keeps only in-frame clonotypes and omits some of them. The DNA was the basis for D and trimming; V, J and clone size are from that table. The profile covers under 95,000 clones, with over 75% appearing a single time and around 7% taken by the ten largest. The germline V and J ends were trimmed by 3 bases and 0 bases, with 12 bases remaining between them. CDR1 is SQVTM, CDR2 ANQGSEA, per germline. This CDR3 contains 15 residues.

The sequencing input was peripheral blood. The TCR was taken from a human donor with acute or convalescent COVID-19. The donor label of this sample is uncertain. The rearrangement uses TRBV29-1 and TRBJ2-1; TRBD1 is a possible D gene (5 bases). The CDR3 loop reads CSVEKGLSSYNEQFF. The CDR3 region has the DNA TGCAGCGTTGAGAAGGGGCTAAGCTCCTACAATGAGCAGTTCTTC.